This T cell receptor (beta chain) was identified during a study of control samples from healthy donors and cancer patients. Trimming pared 0 bases from V and 5 bases from J, leaving 11 bases between. The CDR3 has 14 amino acids. Germline V gene sequence: CDR1 SGHKS, CDR2 YYEKEE (reference sequence). Profiling relied on immunoSEQ multiplex PCR, and the TCRdb table lists in-frame clones only, not all of them. The sample consists of about 58,000 clones, around 87% of them appearing once. The rearrangement joins TRBV5-5 to TRBJ1-2; TRBD1 is a possible D gene (6 bases). Input material: PBMCs. This sequence was found in a woman aged 60 to 75 with lung cancer. The CDR3 loop is CASSLGTDSYGYTF. The CDR3 DNA reads as TGTGCCAGCAGCTTGGGGACAGACTCTTATGGCTACACCTTC. Full variable domain (rest looked up from reference TRBV5-5 and TRBJ1-2): DAGVTQSPTHLIKTRGQQVTLRCSPISGHKSVSWYQQVLGQGPQFIFQYYEKEERGRGNFPDRFSARQFPNYSSELNVNALLLGDSALYLCASSLGTDSYGYTFGSGTRLTVV.